These 27 T cell receptor beta chains were sequenced from one sample in a study of cytomegalovirus exposure and HLA in healthy donors. Primers for the PCR totalled 60 Vbeta and 13 Jbeta. Profiled with immunoSEQ multiplex PCR; TCRdb holds only in-frame clones, not every one. The sample shows 120,000 or so clones, about 73% of them seen only once. Sequenced sample: PBMCs. Source of these receptors: a woman in her 40s in good health and CMV-seronegative.

The rearrangement joins TRBV7-9 to TRBJ2-7, with D possibly being TRBD1 (6 bases). The CDR3 consists of 15 residues. CDR1 is SEHNR, CDR2 FQNEAQ, per germline (reference sequence). V lost 4 bases and J 5 bases, leaving 18 bases between the germline ends. This chain's CDR3 is CASSSWGQANDEQYF. As DNA, the CDR3 is TGTGCCAGCAGCTCCTGGGGGCAGGCAAACGACGAGCAGTACTTC.

The chain has TRBV6-5 and TRBJ2-7, with D possibly being TRBD2 (5 bases). V was clipped by 5 bases and J by 8 bases, with 19 bases between them. The CDR3 totals 14 residues. Germline lookup yields CDR1 MNHEY and CDR2 SVGAGI. CDR3 coding DNA: TGTGCCAGCAGTACCCGGACTCGTTCGGCGAAGCAGTACTTC. The encoded protein is CASSTRTRSAKQYF.

This sequence joins TRBV5-4 and TRBJ1-1, with 8 nucleotides matching TRBD1. Germline CDR1 SGHNT, CDR2 YYREEE (reference sequence). This CDR3 region has 13 residues. After removal of 5 bases from V and 3 bases from J, the junction contained 3 bases not matched to a gene. CDR3 nucleotide sequence: TGTGCCAGCAGTTACAGGGGGGACACTGAAGCTTTCTTT. Translating it yields CASSYRGDTEAFF.

The V and J genes are TRBV5-1 and TRBJ1-4; 7 bases match TRBD1. J was trimmed by 5 bases and V by 6 bases; bases with no gene match: 10. Per the germline V gene, CDR1 is SGHRS and CDR2 is YFSETQ. The CDR3 has 15 residues. Here the CDR3 DNA reads TGCGCCAGCAACGTACAGGGGTCCTCAAATGAAAAACTGTTTTTT. Its protein product is CASNVQGSSNEKLFF.

This clone was detected once. This chain connects TRBV6-5 to TRBJ2-2; TRBD2 matches at 7 bases. Germline values: CDR1 MNHEY, CDR2 SVGAGI. The V gene end was trimmed by 11 bases and the J gene end by 5 bases; junction bases not matched to a gene: 8. The CDR3 has 13 residues. The CDR3 reads CAVPGRVTGELFF. The DNA for the CDR3 is TGTGCCGTACCAGGGAGGGTGACCGGGGAGCTGTTTTTT.

The J gene is TRBJ2-5, the V gene TRBV29-1, with a tentative D call TRBD2 (5 bases). The germline gives CDR1 SQVTM, CDR2 ANQGSEA. CDR3 length equals 14 residues. V shed 4 bases and J shed 7 bases, with 19 bases lying between them. The CDR3: CSVAEDHLAGTQYF. The CDR3 region has the DNA TGCAGCGTTGCGGAGGACCACTTAGCCGGGACCCAGTACTTC.

This clone was picked up a small number of times. The J gene is TRBJ2-5, the V gene TRBV20-1; D ambiguous. V lost 5 bases and J lost 5, with 9 bases in between. Germline V gene lookup returns CDR1 DFQATT and CDR2 SNEGSKA (reference sequence). The CDR3 is 11 residues long. The CDR3 loop is CSADLRETQYF. The CDR3 nucleotides are TGCAGTGCTGACCTCAGGGAGACCCAGTACTTC.

This chain's CDR3 is CASSFLGQEAFF. CDR3 bases: TGTGCCAGCAGCTTCCTTGGACAGGAGGCTTTCTTT. The V and J genes are TRBV7-9 and TRBJ1-1; 7 nucleotides match TRBD1. V shed 3 bases, J shed 11 bases, and the junction held 6 bases outside the gene matches. Germline V gene data show CDR1 as SEHNR and CDR2 as FQNEAQ (reference sequence). The CDR3 contains 12 residues.

The V gene is TRBV7-2, the J gene TRBJ2-3, with TRBD2 as a possible D gene (5 bases). Trimming stripped 5 bases from V and 0 bases from J, with 12 bases between. The CDR3 sequence is 15 residues long. CDR1 SGHTA and CDR2 FQGNSA come from the germline V gene. CDR3 in DNA: TGTGCCAGCAGCCGAAGCGGTACTAGCACAGATACGCAGTATTTT. Amino acids: CASSRSGTSTDTQYF.

This chain connects TRBV7-9 to TRBJ2-7, with 8 bases identical to TRBD1. CDR3 length: 16 amino acids. V shed 7 bases, J shed 2 bases, and the junction held 13 bases outside the gene matches. Germline V lookup: CDR1 SEHNR, CDR2 FQNEAQ (reference sequence). The CDR3 sequence: CASNTNGDRIAYEQYF. The DNA for the CDR3 is TGTGCCAGCAACACAAACGGGGACAGGATCGCCTACGAGCAGTACTTC.

This clone turned up a few times. V and J are TRBV6-1 and TRBJ2-7, with D possibly being TRBD1 (6 bases). This CDR3 spans 13 amino acids. V lost 8 bases and J lost 3, with 14 bases in between. Looked up from germline, CDR1 is MNHNS and CDR2 is SASEGT. Written as DNA, the CDR3 is TGTGCCAGCTCCCGGGACACCTTCTACGAGCAGTACTTC. This sequence encodes CASSRDTFYEQYF.

The chain couples TRBV6-5 to TRBJ2-2, with a possible D match to TRBD1 (5 bases). The CDR3 extends over 13 amino acids. Germline-derived CDR1 and CDR2 are MNHEY and SVGAGI. Trimming stripped 6 bases from V and 4 bases from J, with 9 bases between. The DNA for the CDR3 is TGTGCCAGCAGATCCCAGGGCACCGGGGAGCTGTTTTTT. Amino acids: CASRSQGTGELFF.

This clone was recorded once. This rearrangement joins TRBV27 to TRBJ2-1; 8 nucleotides align to TRBD2. The length of the CDR3 is 16 residues. Germline CDR1 MNHEY, CDR2 SMNVEV (reference sequence). V was pared by 2 bases and J by 4 bases, with 7 bases of the junction left unmatched. This CDR3 reads CASSLPPGTRYNEQFF. DNA of the CDR3: TGTGCCAGCAGTTTACCTCCCGGGACTAGGTACAATGAGCAGTTCTTC.

The J gene is TRBJ1-1, the V gene TRBV20-1; D gene unclear. The CDR3 has 11 residues. V was clipped by 4 bases and J by 3 bases, with 6 bases between them. CDR1 is DFQATT and CDR2 is SNEGSKA in the germline V gene (reference sequence). The CDR3 spells CSANQDTEAFF. The CDR3 nucleotides are TGCAGTGCTAATCAGGACACTGAAGCTTTCTTT.

Only a few counts were recorded for this clone. The gene calls are TRBV5-1 and TRBJ2-5; D might be TRBD1 (6 bases). CDR1 SGHRS and CDR2 YFSETQ come from the germline V gene. The CDR3 totals 13 residues. V shed 2 bases and J shed 3 bases, with 8 bases lying between them. CDR3 residues: CASSLNREETQYF. CDR3 coding DNA: TGCGCCAGCAGCTTAAACAGGGAAGAGACCCAGTACTTC.

The chain is built from TRBV29-1 and TRBJ2-7; 8 bases fit TRBD2. V was clipped by 0 bases and J by 3 bases; unmatched bases: 7. This CDR3 has 15 residues. CDR1 is SQVTM and CDR2 is ANQGSEA in the germline V gene. DNA of the CDR3: TGCAGCGTTGAAGAGAGCGGGAGCGAGGGCTACGAGCAGTACTTC. Its translation is CSVEESGSEGYEQYF.

The rearrangement joins TRBV5-1 to TRBJ2-7; 8 nucleotides align to TRBD1. This CDR3 comprises 16 residues. Trimming cost V 2 bases and J 4 bases; bases outside gene matches: 11. Looked up from germline, CDR1 is SGHRS and CDR2 is YFSETQ. The CDR3 DNA follows: TGCGCCAGCAGCTTACCGTCGCCGGGACAGGTTTACGAGCAGTACTTC. This codes for CASSLPSPGQVYEQYF.

The V gene is TRBV18, the J gene TRBJ2-7; possibly TRBD2 for D (5 bases). Germline V gene data show CDR1 as KGHSH and CDR2 as LQKENI. The V and J ends lost 2 bases and 3 bases respectively, with 8 bases between them. This CDR3 contains 13 residues. The CDR3 DNA reads TGTGCCAGCTCACCATCGGGAATCTACGAGCAGTACTTC. Protein sequence: CASSPSGIYEQYF.

This chain uses TRBV28 with TRBJ2-3; 8 bases match TRBD1. The V and J ends lost 4 bases and 4 bases, in that order; junction bases with no gene match: 1. The CDR3 spans 13 residues. Germline V gene sequence: CDR1 MDHEN, CDR2 SYDVKM. In DNA form, the CDR3 reads TGTGCCAGCAGTTGGACAGGGCCAGATACGCAGTATTTT. Protein product: CASSWTGPDTQYF. Drawing the rest from reference TRBV28 and TRBJ2-3, the complete variable domain is DVKVTQSSRYLVKRTGEKVFLECVQDMDHENMFWYRQDPGLGLRLIYFSYDVKMKEKGDIPEGYSVSREKKERFSLILESASTNQTSMYLCASSWTGPDTQYFGPGTRLTVL.

The chain joins TRBV27 to TRBJ1-2; a possible D gene is TRBD1 (6 bases). V lost 5 bases to trimming and J lost 4 bases, with 11 bases between them. Germline V gene sequence: CDR1 MNHEY, CDR2 SMNVEV (reference sequence). The CDR3 loop spans 13 amino acids. CDR3 residues: CASSPGGAYGYTF. In DNA, the CDR3 is TGTGCCAGCAGTCCCGGGGGGGCCTATGGCTACACCTTC.

As regards this clone: The same CDR3 can be traced to other DNA sequences in this sample. CDR3 residues: CASSVAGYNEQFF. As DNA, the CDR3 is TGTGCCAGCAGCGTAGCCGGGTACAATGAGCAGTTCTTC. This chain joins TRBV9 and TRBJ2-1; D is ambiguous. Germline V gene data show CDR1 as SGDLS and CDR2 as YYNGEE. The CDR3 extends over 13 amino acids. V was pared by 0 bases and J by 4 bases, with 5 bases between.

The rearrangement links TRBV7-9 to TRBJ2-5; TRBD2 aligns across 9 bases. The germline CDR1 and CDR2 sequences are SEHNR and FQNEAQ (reference sequence). This CDR3 has 16 amino acids. V lost 3 bases and J lost 5; bases outside the gene matches: 10. In nucleotides, the CDR3 is TGTGCCAGCAGCTTTTCCCCAGCGGGAGGCTGGGAGACCCAGTACTTC. This codes for CASSFSPAGGWETQYF.

J is TRBJ2-3 and V is TRBV29-1; 9 bases are a match to TRBD1. The CDR3 sequence is 15 residues long. V trimming: 0 bases; J trimming: 9 bases; junction bases outside the gene matches: 10. Germline V CDR1 and CDR2: SQVTM, ANQGSEA. The CDR3 DNA sequence: TGCAGCGTTGAAGAGAGGGACAGGGCTTATGGGACGCAGTATTTT. It specifies CSVEERDRAYGTQYF.

The chain is built from TRBV9 and TRBJ2-3; TRBD2 agrees at 10 bases. The junction had 5 bases not matched to a gene; V was cut back by 2 bases and J by 5 bases. Germline V gene lookup returns CDR1 SGDLS and CDR2 YYNGEE. The CDR3 is made up of 15 amino acids. CDR3 sequence reads: CASSVSGRPQDTQYF. Written as DNA, the CDR3 is TGTGCCAGCAGCGTTAGCGGGAGGCCCCAAGATACGCAGTATTTT. Combining the CDR3 with reference TRBV9 and TRBJ2-3 gives the whole variable domain DSGVTQTPKHLITATGQRVTLRCSPRSGDLSVYWYQQSLDQGLQFLIQYYNGEERAKGNILERFSAQQFPDLHSELNLSSLELGDSALYFCASSVSGRPQDTQYFGPGTRLTVL.

The chain recombines TRBV25-1 with TRBJ1-1; no firm D call. The V gene lost 11 bases and the J gene lost 2 bases, with 15 bases spanning the gap. The CDR3 contains 13 residues. Germline V gene data show CDR1 as MGHDK and CDR2 as SYGVNS. The CDR3: CAAGRTSNTEAFF. The CDR3 DNA reads as TGTGCCGCGGGGAGGACTTCAAACACTGAAGCTTTCTTT.

The CDR3 DNA reads TGTGCCAGCAGCCCGGGGACAGCCTCCTACAATGAGCAGTTCTTC. Amino acids: CASSPGTASYNEQFF. V usage is TRBV7-3 and J usage is TRBJ2-1, with 7 bases identical to TRBD1. With 5 bases clipped from V and 0 bases from J, the junction kept 4 bases outside the gene matches. This CDR3 contains 15 residues. Per the germline V gene, CDR1 is SGHTA and CDR2 is FQGTGA.

This clone was detected only once. The chain links TRBV19 to TRBJ2-7; TRBD1 aligns across 7 bases. The V gene's germline CDR1 is LNHDA and CDR2 SQIVND (reference sequence). This CDR3 spans 13 amino acids. Trimming cost V 4 bases and J 5 bases; bases outside gene matches: 5. The CDR3 bases are TGTGCCAGTAGTACGACAGGGAGCAACGAGCAGTACTTC. Translating it yields CASSTTGSNEQYF.